This TCR beta chain was sequenced during a study of T cell repertoires in cytomegalovirus infection. Germline V CDR1 and CDR2: MNHNS, SASEGT. V lost 5 bases to trimming and J lost 1 base, with 15 bases between them. This CDR3 has 17 amino acids. This clonotype was observed many times. Its antigen is not identified. TCRdb fed the reads into MiXCR, producing one record per CDR3 protein. The table has over 55,000 distinct CDR3 sequences, 20% to 25% seen once. V gene TRBV6-1 combines with J gene TRBJ2-6; possible D gene TRBD2, 5 bases. Specimen: CD8+ T cells from cultured PBMCs, collected from culture after CMV antigen stimulation. The receptor was isolated from a human donor in good health (CMV status not recorded). Some clones in this sample may be carry-over from other donors' samples. In DNA, the CDR3 is TGTGCCAGCAGTACCGGGGAGTCTAATTCTGGGGCCAACGTCCTGACTTTC. Translating it yields CASSTGESNSGANVLTF.